These T cell receptor beta chains were read from a single sample in a study of blood T cell repertoires in COVID-19. Repertoires were generated with immunoSEQ multiplex PCR, while TCRdb's copy carries only in-frame clones and drops some. The table lists around 92,000 clones, around 67% of them singletons, with less than 5% in the top ten. What was sequenced was peripheral blood. Receptors originate from a man between 65 and 80 years old with COVID-19, enrolled during active disease. Both conserved end residues are part of each CDR3. D genes are given only for firm matches. The size of a clone is reported for some rows only, either as once, few or many, or as a class for expanded clones.

V gene,D gene,J gene,clone size,CDR3 protein,CDR3 DNA
TRBV2,.,TRBJ2-1,.,CASILERELEQFF,.
TRBV6-6,TRBD1,TRBJ2-3,.,CASSHGTDSTDTQYF,TGTGCCAGCAGTCACGGGACAGATAGCACAGATACGCAGTATTTT
TRBV6-2/TRBV6-3,.,TRBJ1-5,.,CASSYSTGLGYNQPQHF,TGTGCCAGCAGTTACTCGACGGGACTGGGATACAATCAGCCCCAGCATTTT
TRBV11-3,.,TRBJ2-7,.,CASSLRGSPVYEQYF,TGTGCCAGCAGCTTACGGGGGTCCCCTGTCTACGAGCAGTACTTC
TRBV5-1,.,TRBJ2-2,.,CASSLGGGTNTGELFF,TGCGCCAGCAGCTTGGGTGGCGGTACGAACACCGGGGAGCTGTTTTTT
TRBV9,TRBD1,TRBJ2-7,.,CASSVGQGAREQYF,TGTGCCAGCAGCGTAGGACAGGGGGCGAGGGAGCAGTACTTC
TRBV19,TRBD1,TRBJ2-3,.,CASKVGTGQSTDTQYF,TGTGCCAGTAAGGTAGGGACAGGACAGAGCACAGATACGCAGTATTTT
TRBV7-2,.,TRBJ1-2,.,CASSLGRGISGYTF,TGTGCCAGCAGCTTAGGAAGAGGGATCAGTGGCTACACCTTC
TRBV28,TRBD1,TRBJ2-7,.,CASSSRTGGYEQYF,TGTGCCAGCAGTTCCCGGACAGGGGGATACGAGCAGTACTTC
TRBV5-4,TRBD1,TRBJ2-5,.,CASSLIGQGADMETQYF,TGTGCCAGCAGCTTAATAGGGCAGGGGGCCGATATGGAGACCCAGTACTTC
TRBV25-1,TRBD1,TRBJ1-4,.,CASSARTGVEKLFF,TGTGCCAGCAGTGCCCGGACAGGGGTCGAAAAACTGTTTTTT
TRBV2,TRBD1,TRBJ2-7,.,CASSEVSKGQSSYEQYF,TGTGCCAGCAGTGAAGTATCGAAGGGACAGAGCTCCTACGAGCAGTACTTC
TRBV5-1,.,TRBJ2-1,.,CASSLAGGGSYNEQFF,TGCGCCAGCAGCTTGGCCGGGGGAGGCTCCTACAATGAGCAGTTCTTC
TRBV4-1,.,TRBJ1-1,few,CASSITGNTEAFF,TGCGCCAGCAGCATAACAGGGAACACTGAAGCTTTCTTT
TRBV4-3,.,TRBJ1-1,.,CASSQRRTRGTEAFF,TGCGCCAGCAGCCAACGTCGGACGCGGGGGACTGAAGCTTTCTTT
TRBV10-3,.,TRBJ1-2,.,CAISDSTAVYGYTF,TGTGCCATCAGTGATTCAACAGCCGTCTATGGCTACACCTTC
TRBV21-1,.,TRBJ2-5,.,CASSKVDRARQETQYF,TGTGCCAGCAGCAAAGTCGACAGGGCCAGGCAAGAGACCCAGTACTTC
TRBV19,.,TRBJ1-3,.,CASSTGTLRSGNTIYF,TGTGCCAGTAGTACGGGGACTCTTCGGTCCGGAAACACCATATATTTT
TRBV6-9,TRBD1,TRBJ1-5,many,CASRLWGQGVRLGNQPQHF,TGTGCCAGCAGACTCTGGGGACAGGGGGTCCGGCTCGGCAATCAGCCCCAGCATTTT
TRBV7-9,TRBD2,TRBJ2-2,.,CASSFGRGGNTGELFF,TGTGCCAGCAGCTTCGGGAGGGGAGGGAACACCGGGGAGCTGTTTTTT
TRBV27,.,TRBJ2-3,.,CASSWQGMGDADTQYF,TGTGCCAGCAGTTGGCAGGGGATGGGAGACGCAGATACGCAGTATTTT
TRBV4-2,TRBD2,TRBJ2-5,.,CASSQELAGGPVSETQYF,TGTGCCAGCAGCCAAGAACTAGCGGGAGGGCCCGTTAGTGAGACCCAGTACTTC
TRBV4-3,.,TRBJ1-1,.,CASSLLNVGDTEAFF,TGCGCCAGCAGCCTACTGAATGTAGGGGACACTGAAGCTTTCTTT
TRBV28,.,TRBJ1-1,.,CASSLGQRTEAFF,TGTGCCAGCAGTTTAGGACAGAGGACTGAAGCTTTCTTT
TRBV5-8,.,TRBJ1-6,.,CASSGDGGNSPLHF,TGTGCCAGCAGCGGGGACGGAGGGAATTCACCCCTCCACTTT
TRBV5-1,.,TRBJ2-1,.,CATSSGTLHNEQFF,TGCGCCACATCCTCCGGGACTCTACACAATGAGCAGTTCTTC
TRBV18,.,TRBJ2-7,.,CASSPQGRSSYEQYF,TGTGCCAGCTCACCACAGGGGAGGAGCTCCTACGAGCAGTACTTC
TRBV4-2,.,TRBJ2-7,.,CASSPEGINLYEQYF,TGTGCCAGCAGCCCCGAGGGAATTAACCTCTACGAGCAGTACTTC
TRBV5-1,.,TRBJ1-5,.,CASSPAVNQPQHF,TGCGCCAGCAGCCCGGCGGTCAATCAGCCCCAGCATTTT